The 16 T cell receptor beta chains listed next were all sequenced from one sample in a study of T cells in Graves' hyperthyroidism and ophthalmopathy. Amplification of TCR beta CDR3 regions used RNA as the template. The TCR CDR3 was amplified in a first-round RT-PCR using the HTBI primer set. A single record per CDR3 protein comes from TCRdb applying MiXCR to the multiplex PCR reads. The table has 200,000 to 250,000 distinct CDR3 sequences, roughly 18% seen once. Source material: blood. The receptors were sampled from a man in his forties or fifties with Graves' hyperthyroidism.

This clonotype was picked up many times. V is TRBV10-3 and J is TRBJ2-5; possible D gene TRBD1, 5 bases. Germline assignment: CDR1 ENHRY and CDR2 SYGVKD. The CDR3 is 15 residues long. Trimming took off 4 bases at V and 1 base at J, with 13 bases between the two ends. CDR3 sequence reads: CAISGSGNLQETQYF. The CDR3 coding sequence is TGTGCCATCAGTGGGTCAGGGAACCTCCAAGAGACCCAGTACTTC.

The rearrangement links TRBV6-1 to TRBJ2-6; either TRBD1 or TRBD2 may supply D (5 bases each). The V end lost 3 bases, the J end lost 4 bases, and 10 bases lay between the germline ends. The CDR3 consists of 15 residues. Germline V lookup: CDR1 MNHNS, CDR2 SASEGT. The CDR3 DNA reads TGTGCCAGCAGTGATCCGGGGCGCGGGGCCAACGTCCTGACTTTC. Protein: CASSDPGRGANVLTF.

The rearrangement links TRBV10-3 to TRBJ2-3, with TRBD2 matching over 10 bases. With 6 bases clipped from V and 4 bases from J, the junction kept 7 bases outside the gene matches. The germline CDR1 and CDR2 sequences are ENHRY and SYGVKD. The CDR3 length is 15 residues. This CDR3 is CAIRGSGRAADTQYF. DNA for the CDR3: TGTGCCATCAGGGGGAGCGGGAGGGCCGCAGATACGCAGTATTTT.

A word on this clonotype: A much larger clone lies one base from this, so it may be a read error. The chain employs TRBV7-2 and TRBJ2-5; TRBD2 agrees at 7 bases. This CDR3 region has 15 residues. The V gene's germline CDR1 is SGHTA and CDR2 FQGNSA. CDR3 residues: CANSLRGLPEETQYF. Written as DNA, the CDR3 is TGTGCCAACAGCTTAAGGGGACTACCTGAAGAGACCCAGTACTTC.

This clonotype came up a few times. The chain recombines TRBV20-1 with TRBJ2-1; the match to TRBD2 covers 11 bases. Germline CDR1 is DFQATT and CDR2 is SNEGSKA (reference sequence). This CDR3 region has 14 residues. J gave up 6 bases and V 1 base, and 2 bases lay outside the gene matches. CDR3 nucleotide sequence: TGCAGTGCTAGAGGTGGGACTAGCGGCAATGAGCAGTTCTTC. Translated, it gives CSARGGTSGNEQFF.

This clonotype was seen a handful of times. A read error may be the cause here, since a much bigger clone is one base away. The gene calls are TRBV6-1 and TRBJ1-1; D call uncertain. CDR3 size: 13 residues. Germline CDR1 reads MNHNS; CDR2 reads SASEGT. CDR3: CTSSEYMNTEAFF. Here the CDR3 DNA reads TGTACCAGCAGTGAATATATGAACACTGAAGCTTTCTTT.

This chain uses TRBV12-3 or TRBV12-4 with TRBJ1-6, with D unclear. Trimming cost V 3 bases and J 7 bases, with 13 bases left between them. The CDR3 consists of 15 residues. The chain's CDR3 is CASSFGSGSNSPLHF. Written as DNA, the CDR3 is TGTGCCAGCAGTTTTGGATCCGGGTCAAATTCACCCCTCCACTTT.

The rearrangement links TRBV5-4 to TRBJ2-7, with D perhaps assigned TRBD1 or TRBD2 (5 bases each). V was pared by 4 bases and J by 5 bases, with 22 bases between. The CDR3 sequence is 16 residues long. Germline V lookup: CDR1 SGHNT, CDR2 YYREEE (reference sequence). CDR3 protein: CASSPGSGQAHHEQYF. In DNA form, the CDR3 reads TGTGCCAGCAGCCCGGGTTCGGGGCAGGCTCACCACGAGCAGTACTTC. The full variable domain, completed using reference TRBV5-4 and TRBJ2-7, is ETGVTQSPTHLIKTRGQQVTLRCSSQSGHNTVSWYQQALGQGPQFIFQYYREEENGRGNFPPRFSGLQFPNYSSELNVNALELDDSALYLCASSPGSGQAHHEQYFGPGTRLTVT.

This clonotype was picked up a small number of times. The V call is TRBV5-8, the J call TRBJ2-3, with a weak D call TRBD2 (6 bases). V lost 4 bases and J lost 1, with 10 bases in between. In germline, CDR1 is SGHTS, CDR2 YDEGEE. The CDR3 runs 14 residues. CDR3 in amino acids: CASSSAGRTDTQYF. In nucleotides, the CDR3 is TGTGCCAGCAGCAGCGCGGGACGCACAGATACGCAGTATTTT.

In its sample, this clonotype was seen many times. The J gene is TRBJ2-7, the V gene TRBV7-9, with a weak D call TRBD1 (6 bases). Trimming shortened V by 2 bases and J by 2 bases, and 10 bases separated the two germline ends. CDR1 and CDR2 from the germline V gene are SEHNR and FQNEAQ (reference sequence). This CDR3 is 14 amino acids long. The CDR3 sequence: CASSLTGSPYEQYF. As DNA, the CDR3 is TGTGCCAGCAGCTTAACAGGGTCCCCCTACGAGCAGTACTTC.

This chain uses TRBV19 with TRBJ1-2, with D possibly matching TRBD1 (6 bases). From germline, CDR1 is LNHDA and CDR2 SQIVND (reference sequence). V dropped 3 bases and J dropped 5 bases, with 13 bases sitting between them. The CDR3 is 14 amino acids. CDR3 in amino acids: CASSIGRGTYGYTF. The CDR3 DNA sequence: TGTGCCAGTAGTATTGGCAGGGGCACGTATGGCTACACCTTC.

This clonotype was seen at least ten times. The chain has TRBV5-1 and TRBJ2-3; 9 bases match TRBD2. This CDR3 spans 17 amino acids. V was pared by 5 bases and J by 0 bases, with 10 bases of the junction left unmatched. Germline CDR1 is SGHRS and CDR2 is YFSETQ. This CDR3 is CASRREASGTSTDTQYF. In DNA form, the CDR3 reads TGCGCCAGCAGGAGGGAGGCTAGCGGGACTAGCACAGATACGCAGTATTTT.

In nucleotides, the CDR3 is TGTGCCAGCAGTGAGAACGGGATCTACGAGCAGTACTTC. This translates into CASSENGIYEQYF. V is TRBV25-1 and J is TRBJ2-7; the D gene is possibly TRBD2 (5 bases). Trimming took 3 bases from V and 3 from J, leaving 9 bases between them. The CDR3 consists of 13 residues. Germline V gene lookup returns CDR1 MGHDK and CDR2 SYGVNS.

In this sample, this clonotype turned up many times. This chain joins TRBV28 and TRBJ2-1; TRBD2 might be the D (5 bases). The V end lost 8 bases, the J end lost 0 bases, and 11 bases lay between the germline ends. Looked up from germline, CDR1 is MDHEN and CDR2 is SYDVKM. CDR3 size: 14 residues. In DNA form, the CDR3 reads TGTGCCAGCGTAGCGCAGAGCTCCTACAATGAGCAGTTCTTC. This sequence encodes CASVAQSSYNEQFF.

This clonotype came up many times. This chain links TRBV11-2 with TRBJ2-3, with a weak D call TRBD1 (6 bases). V was cut by 5 bases and J by 3 bases, with 21 bases left in between. Germline V gene lookup returns CDR1 SGHAT and CDR2 FQNNGV. This CDR3 has 17 residues. The chain's CDR3 is CASSQLYRASSTDTQYF. As DNA, the CDR3 is TGTGCCAGCAGCCAGCTATACAGGGCGAGTTCGACAGATACGCAGTATTTT.

This clonotype was observed many times. The chain has TRBV15 and TRBJ1-5, with a weak D call TRBD1 (6 bases). Trimming cost V 2 bases and J 5 bases, with 16 bases left between them. Germline CDR1 reads LNHNV; CDR2 reads YYDKDF (reference sequence). This CDR3 spans 16 amino acids. The CDR3 sequence: CATSRTPDRKDQPQHF. DNA of the CDR3: TGTGCCACCAGCAGAACCCCGGACAGAAAGGATCAGCCCCAGCATTTT.